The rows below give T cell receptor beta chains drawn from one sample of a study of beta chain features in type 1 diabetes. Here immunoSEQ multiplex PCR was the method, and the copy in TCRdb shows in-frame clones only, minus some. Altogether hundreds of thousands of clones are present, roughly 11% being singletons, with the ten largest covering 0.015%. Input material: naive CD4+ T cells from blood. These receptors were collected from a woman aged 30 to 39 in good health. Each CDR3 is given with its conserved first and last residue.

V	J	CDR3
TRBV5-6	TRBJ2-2	CASSFLGLATTGELFF
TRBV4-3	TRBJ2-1	CASSVGQGYPGEQFF
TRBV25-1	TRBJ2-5	CASSEDREGETQYF
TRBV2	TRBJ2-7	CASSTGVWAYEQYF
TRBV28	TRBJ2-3	CASTPTSTDTQYF
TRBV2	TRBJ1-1	CARNRDRANTEAFF
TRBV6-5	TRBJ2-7	CASSYNYGGTYEQYF
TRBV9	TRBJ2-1	CASSARPGGSEQFF
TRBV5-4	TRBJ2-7	CASSLAPGGPYEQYF
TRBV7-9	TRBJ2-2	CASSLLNTGELFF
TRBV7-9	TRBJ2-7	CASSSRTSGIRYEQYF
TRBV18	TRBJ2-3	CASSPQTGRTDTQYF
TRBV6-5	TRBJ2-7	CASGDRSYEQYF
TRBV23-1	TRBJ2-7	CASSQTSGRFSYEQYF
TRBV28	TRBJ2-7	CASSIQGKGYEQYF
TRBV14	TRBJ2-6	CASSARIPTGTGANVLTF
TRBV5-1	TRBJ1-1	CASRFRSVGTEAFF
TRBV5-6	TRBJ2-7	CASSLSHSVIEQYF
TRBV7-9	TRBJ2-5	CASSPRGEVQETQYF
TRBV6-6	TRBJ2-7	CASSQLQGSLTYEQYF
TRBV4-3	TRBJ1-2	CASSQEGARGYTF
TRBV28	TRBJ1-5	CASARDSNQPQHF
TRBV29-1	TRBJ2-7	CSVSGTGASYEQYF
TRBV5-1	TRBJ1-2	CASSQGGSSSAYGYTF
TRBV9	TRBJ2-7	CASSVGLAGSPYEQYF
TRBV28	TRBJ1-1	CASSVSAARAFF
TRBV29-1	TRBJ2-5	CSVSTRGQETQYF
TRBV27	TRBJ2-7	CASNDRSGTGGEQYF
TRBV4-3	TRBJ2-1	CASSHRLAGVGRNEQFF
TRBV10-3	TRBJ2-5	CAISDSELRLAEETQYF
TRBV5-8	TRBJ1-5	CASSRGQGLGNQPQHF
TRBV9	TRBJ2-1	CASSVTSWSDNEQFF
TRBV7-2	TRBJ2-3	CASSLTGRTDTQYF
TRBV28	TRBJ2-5	CASSLDSWDSQETQYF
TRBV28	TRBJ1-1	CASTPRLGQGNTEAFF
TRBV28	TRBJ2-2	CASTTSGGTGELFF
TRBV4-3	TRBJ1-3	CASSQAGVPGNTIYF
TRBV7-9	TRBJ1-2	CASSPGAGYGYTF
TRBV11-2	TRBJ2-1	CASSSLRQAVNEQFF
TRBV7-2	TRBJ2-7	CASSLLAGIYEQYF
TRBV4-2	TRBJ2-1	CASSQEDAGLAAYNEQFF
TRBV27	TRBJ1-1	CASSYRENTEAFF
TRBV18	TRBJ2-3	CASSPPGRDTQYF
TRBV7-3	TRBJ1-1	CASSLSPGANTEAFF
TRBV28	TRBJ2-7	CASSSPRGSVRYEQYF
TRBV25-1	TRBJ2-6	CASSDPRRGGGANVLTF
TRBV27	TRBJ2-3	CASSLHPPSSTDTQYF
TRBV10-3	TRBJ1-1	CAILRQGEAFF
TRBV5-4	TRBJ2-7	CASSLGLAGGEQYF